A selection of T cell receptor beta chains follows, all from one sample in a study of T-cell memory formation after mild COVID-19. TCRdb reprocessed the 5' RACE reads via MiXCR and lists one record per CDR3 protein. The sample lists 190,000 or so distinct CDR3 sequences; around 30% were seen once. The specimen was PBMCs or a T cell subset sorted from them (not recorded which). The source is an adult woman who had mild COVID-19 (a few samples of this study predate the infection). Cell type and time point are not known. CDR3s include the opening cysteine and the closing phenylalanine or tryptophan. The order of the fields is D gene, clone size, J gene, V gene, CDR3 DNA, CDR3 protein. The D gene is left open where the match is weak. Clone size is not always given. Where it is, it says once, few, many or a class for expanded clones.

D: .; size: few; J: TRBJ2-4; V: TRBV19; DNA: TGTGCCAGTAGTATGATGGGACACAACATTCAGTACTTC; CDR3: CASSMMGHNIQYF
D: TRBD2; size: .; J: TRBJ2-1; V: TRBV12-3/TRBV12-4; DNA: TGTGCCAGTGGACTAGCGGGGGCCTCAGGAAATGAGCAGTTCTTC; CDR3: CASGLAGASGNEQFF
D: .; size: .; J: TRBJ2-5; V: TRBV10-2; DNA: TGCGCCAGCAGTGAAGGGGTGGAGACCCAGTACTTC; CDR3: CASSEGVETQYF
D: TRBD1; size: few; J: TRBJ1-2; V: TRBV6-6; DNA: TGTGCCAGCAGGAAACAGGGGGAGGGCTACACCTTC; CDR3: CASRKQGEGYTF
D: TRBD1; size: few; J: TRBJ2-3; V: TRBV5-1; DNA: TGCGCCAGCAGCTTGACAGGGGTAAACACTGATACGCAGTATTTT; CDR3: CASSLTGVNTDTQYF
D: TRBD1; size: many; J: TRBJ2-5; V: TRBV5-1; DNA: TGCGCCAGCAGCCCCGGGACAGCCCAAGAGACCCAGTACTTC; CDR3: CASSPGTAQETQYF
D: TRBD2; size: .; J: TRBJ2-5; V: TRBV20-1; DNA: TGCAGTGCTAGAGATTTTCGACTAGCGGGAGAGTGGACCCAGTACTTC; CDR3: CSARDFRLAGEWTQYF
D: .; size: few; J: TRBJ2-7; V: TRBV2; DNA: TGTGCCAGCGGGGACCCAACGTACGAGCAGTACTTC; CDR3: CASGDPTYEQYF
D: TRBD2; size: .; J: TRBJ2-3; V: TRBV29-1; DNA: TGCAGCGTTGAAGAGGGGAGGGTAGCATATTTT; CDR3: CSVEEGRVAYF
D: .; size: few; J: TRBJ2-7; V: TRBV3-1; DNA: TGTGCCAGCAGCCAGGGGAGGCGGTTCTACGAGCAGTACTTC; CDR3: CASSQGRRFYEQYF
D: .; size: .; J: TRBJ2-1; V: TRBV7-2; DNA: TGTGCCAGCAGGATTTTTGGGGACTCCCGCGGGCAGTTCTTC; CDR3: CASRIFGDSRGQFF
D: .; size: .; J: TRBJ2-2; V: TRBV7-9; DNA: TGTGCCAGCAGCTTCGGGAGTAGGTCCGGGGAGCTGTTTTTT; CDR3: CASSFGSRSGELFF
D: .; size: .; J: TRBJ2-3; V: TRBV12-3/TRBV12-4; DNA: TGTGCCAGCAGTTTACGTTTAGGGCTAGCGATGAGCACAGATACGCAGTATTTT; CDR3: CASSLRLGLAMSTDTQYF
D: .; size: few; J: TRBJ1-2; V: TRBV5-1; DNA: TGCGCCAGCACCTCCGTCAAGGGTACAGGGAAAGCTAACTATGGCTACACCTTC; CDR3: CASTSVKGTGKANYGYTF
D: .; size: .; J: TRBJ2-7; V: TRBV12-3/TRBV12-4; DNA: TGTGCCAGCAGATACACGGACGAGCAGTACTTC; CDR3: CASRYTDEQYF
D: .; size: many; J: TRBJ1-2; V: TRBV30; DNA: TGTGCCTGGAGTGACGGGGGGCGCGGCTATGGCTACACCTTC; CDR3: CAWSDGGRGYGYTF
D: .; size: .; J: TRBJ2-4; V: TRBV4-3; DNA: TGCGCCAGCAGCCAAGATTCGGCTAGTGGGTCCAAAAACATTCAGTACTTC; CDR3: CASSQDSASGSKNIQYF
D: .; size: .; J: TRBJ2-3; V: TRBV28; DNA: TGTGCCATCCCGCCAGGAGAGGTTTCCGATACGCAGTATTTT; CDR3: CAIPPGEVSDTQYF
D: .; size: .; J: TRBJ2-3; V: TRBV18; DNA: TGTGCCAGCTCACCCAGGAATTCAATGGCAGATACGCAGTATTTT; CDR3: CASSPRNSMADTQYF
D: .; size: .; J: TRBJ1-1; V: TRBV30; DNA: TGTGCCTTAAGGGGGGTCACTGAAGCTTTCTTT; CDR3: CALRGVTEAFF
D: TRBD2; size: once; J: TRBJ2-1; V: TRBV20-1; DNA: TGCAGTGCTAGAGATGGCCAGCGGGGGGGGTTCTTC; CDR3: CSARDGQRGGFF
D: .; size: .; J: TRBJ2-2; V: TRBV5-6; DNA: TGTGCCAGCAGCCCCCAGGGGCGCGGCACCGGGGAGCTGTTTTTT; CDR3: CASSPQGRGTGELFF
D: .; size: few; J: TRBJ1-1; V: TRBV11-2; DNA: TGTGCCAGCAGCTTTAGACGGGGCTACACTGAAGCTTTCTTT; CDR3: CASSFRRGYTEAFF
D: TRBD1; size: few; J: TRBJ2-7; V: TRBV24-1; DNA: TGTGCCACCAGTGATTTTGCAGGGGGCGAGCAGTACTTC; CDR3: CATSDFAGGEQYF
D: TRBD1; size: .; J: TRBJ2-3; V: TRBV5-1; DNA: TGCGCCAGCAGCACGGGACAGACGATCACAGATACGCAGTATTTT; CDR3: CASSTGQTITDTQYF
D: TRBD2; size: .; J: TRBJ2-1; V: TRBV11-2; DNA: TGTGCCAGCAGCTTAGTTCGGGCGGGGGGAAATGAGCAGTTCTTC; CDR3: CASSLVRAGGNEQFF
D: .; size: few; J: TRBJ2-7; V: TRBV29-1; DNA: TGCAGCTTGATGACAGATACCTACGAGCAGTACTTC; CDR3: CSLMTDTYEQYF
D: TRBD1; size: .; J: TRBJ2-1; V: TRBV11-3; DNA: TGTGCCAGCAGGCCGACAGGGGGCTCCTACAATGAGCAGTTCTTC; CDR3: CASRPTGGSYNEQFF
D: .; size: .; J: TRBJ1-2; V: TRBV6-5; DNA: TGTGCCAGCAGGGAGGGACACTTAGGCTACACCTTC; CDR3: CASREGHLGYTF
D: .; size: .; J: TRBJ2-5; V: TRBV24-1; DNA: TGTGCCACCAGTGATTCTAGCGAGCAAGAGACCCAGTACTTC; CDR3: CATSDSSEQETQYF
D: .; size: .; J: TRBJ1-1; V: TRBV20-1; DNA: TGCAGTGCTAGAGATGTCGCTATTCCCGCAAACACTGAAGCTTTCTTT; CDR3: CSARDVAIPANTEAFF
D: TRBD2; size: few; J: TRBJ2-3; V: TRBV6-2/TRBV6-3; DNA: TGTGCCAGCAGTTACTCTCCCGGGACTAGCGGGATAGATACGCAGTATTTT; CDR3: CASSYSPGTSGIDTQYF
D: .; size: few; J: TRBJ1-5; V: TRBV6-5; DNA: TGTGCCAGCGGGGGAAGGAACAATCAGCCCCAGCATTTT; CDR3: CASGGRNNQPQHF
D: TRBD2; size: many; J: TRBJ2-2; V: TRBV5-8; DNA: TGTGCCAGCAGCTTGTACGCGGGAGTCGGCGGGGAGCTGTTTTTT; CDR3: CASSLYAGVGGELFF
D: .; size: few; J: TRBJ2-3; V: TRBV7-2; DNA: TGTGCCAGCAGCTTAGGGGTTCGGGCGGCCTCAGATACGCAGTATTTT; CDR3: CASSLGVRAASDTQYF
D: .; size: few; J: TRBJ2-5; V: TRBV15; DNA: TGTGCCACCAGGGAAAGGGGGAAAGAGACCCAGTACTTC; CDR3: CATRERGKETQYF
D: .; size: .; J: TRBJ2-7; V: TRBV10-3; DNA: TGTGCCATCAGTGAGGCTGGCGGGGAAGCGGTCGAGCAGTACTTC; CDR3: CAISEAGGEAVEQYF
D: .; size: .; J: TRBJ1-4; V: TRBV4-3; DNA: TGCGCCAGCAGCCAAGATCGAACAGCTAATGAAAAACTGTTTTTT; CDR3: CASSQDRTANEKLFF
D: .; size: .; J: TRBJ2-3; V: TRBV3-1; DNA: TGTGCCAGCAGCCAAGGGGACCATGGAGATACGCAGTATTTT; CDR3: CASSQGDHGDTQYF
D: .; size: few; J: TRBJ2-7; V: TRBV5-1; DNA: TGCGCCAGCAGCTTGGGGGCAGGATTGACGTATGAGCAGTACTTC; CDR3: CASSLGAGLTYEQYF
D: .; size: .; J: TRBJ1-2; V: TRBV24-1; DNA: TGTGCCACCAGTGATTTCGCGGCCCCTTATGGCTACACCTTC; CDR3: CATSDFAAPYGYTF
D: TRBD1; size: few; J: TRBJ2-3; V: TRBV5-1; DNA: TGCGCCAGCAGCTTGTGGACAGGGTCAGATACGCAGTATTTT; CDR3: CASSLWTGSDTQYF
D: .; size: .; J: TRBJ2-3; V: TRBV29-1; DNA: TGCAGCGTTGAATACACAGATACGCAGTATTTT; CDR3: CSVEYTDTQYF
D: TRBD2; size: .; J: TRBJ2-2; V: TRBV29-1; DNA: TGCAGCGTAGCGGGAGGGCCTTCCGGGGAGCTGTTTTTT; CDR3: CSVAGGPSGELFF
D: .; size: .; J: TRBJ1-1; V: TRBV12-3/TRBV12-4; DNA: TGTGCCAGCAGTTTCAATGGGGGATCTTTCTTT; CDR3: CASSFNGGSFF
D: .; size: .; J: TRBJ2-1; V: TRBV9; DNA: TGTGCCAGCAGCGGCCGGGGAGGAGAGAGCTCCTACAATGAGCAGTTCTTC; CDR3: CASSGRGGESSYNEQFF
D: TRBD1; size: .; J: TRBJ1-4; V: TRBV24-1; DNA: TGTGCCACCAGTTCGACAGGGGAAAATGAAAAACTGTTTTTT; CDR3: CATSSTGENEKLFF
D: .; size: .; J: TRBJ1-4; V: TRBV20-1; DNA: TGCAGTGCAACGAGGGGAAGACCACATGAAAAACTGTTTTTT; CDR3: CSATRGRPHEKLFF
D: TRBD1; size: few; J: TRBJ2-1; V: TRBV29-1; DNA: TGCAGCGTTGCAGGGGGTGGTTTCGGGAATGAGCAGTTCTTC; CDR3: CSVAGGGFGNEQFF
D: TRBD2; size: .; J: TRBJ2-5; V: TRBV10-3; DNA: TGTGCCATGAAGAGAGCGGGGGAAGAGACCCAGTACTTC; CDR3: CAMKRAGEETQYF
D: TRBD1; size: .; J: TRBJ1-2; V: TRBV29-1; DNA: TGCAGCGTTGAAGTGTTCGGGACAGGGTCCTATGGCTACACCTTC; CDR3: CSVEVFGTGSYGYTF